These T cell receptor beta chains were read from a single sample in a study of blood T cell repertoires in COVID-19. The assay was immunoSEQ multiplex PCR, and TCRdb's table has in-frame clones only and misses some. This sample yields about 41,000 clones, of which approximately 82% are seen a single time; approximately 40% belongs to the top ten. The sequenced sample was peripheral blood. The receptors come from an elderly woman with acute or convalescent COVID-19. CDR3s include the opening cysteine and the closing phenylalanine or tryptophan. D genes are given only for firm matches. Clone size appears in some rows only: once, few, many, or a class for an expanded clone.

DNA: TGTGCCAGCAGCTTAACAGGGCGGGATGAGCAGTTCTTC
CDR3: CASSLTGRDEQFF
J: TRBJ2-1
D: NA
V: TRBV11-2
size: NA

DNA: TGTGCCAGCAGCCTCAGCGGGGGTGGGAACTATGGCTACACCTTC
CDR3: CASSLSGGGNYGYTF
J: TRBJ1-2
D: NA
V: TRBV9
size: NA

DNA: TGTGCCACCGACATCGGACAGGGGGCCTACGAGCAGTACTTC
CDR3: CATDIGQGAYEQYF
J: TRBJ2-7
D: TRBD1
V: TRBV2
size: few

DNA: TGCGCCAGCAGCTTGACAGGGGGGGCGGCTAATGAAAAACTGTTTTTT
CDR3: CASSLTGGAANEKLFF
J: TRBJ1-4
D: TRBD1
V: TRBV5-1
size: NA

DNA: TGTGCCAGCAGCCGCGAACAGGGGTTAAACTATGGCTACACCTTC
CDR3: CASSREQGLNYGYTF
J: TRBJ1-2
D: TRBD1
V: TRBV7-9
size: NA

DNA: TGTGCCAGCAGTTTACGGGGGGGTCAGGAAAAGCCCCAGCATTTT
CDR3: CASSLRGGQEKPQHF
J: TRBJ1-5
D: NA
V: TRBV28
size: NA

DNA: TGTGCCAGCAGTTACTCGTTACGGGGTTATGGCTACACCTTC
CDR3: CASSYSLRGYGYTF
J: TRBJ1-2
D: NA
V: TRBV6-5
size: NA

DNA: TGTGCCAGCTCGGCGGGCGGGACCACAGATACGCAGTATTTT
CDR3: CASSAGGTTDTQYF
J: TRBJ2-3
D: NA
V: TRBV19
size: NA

DNA: TGCGCCAGCAGTCGCCCTAGCGAAGATACGCAGTATTTT
CDR3: CASSRPSEDTQYF
J: TRBJ2-3
D: NA
V: TRBV5-1
size: NA

DNA: TGTGCCAGCAGGAGTAGCGGGGCGTCCTACAATGAGCAGTTCTTC
CDR3: CASRSSGASYNEQFF
J: TRBJ2-1
D: TRBD2
V: TRBV6-5
size: NA

DNA: TGCGCCAGCAGCCAAGAAGGGAGGGCTATAGATACGCAGTATTTT
CDR3: CASSQEGRAIDTQYF
J: TRBJ2-3
D: TRBD2
V: TRBV4-1
size: NA

DNA: TGTGCCAGCAGTTACGATGGATTTGGAGTACCCCTCCACTTT
CDR3: CASSYDGFGVPLHF
J: TRBJ1-6
D: NA
V: TRBV6-5
size: NA

DNA: TGTGCCAGCAGCTTCCGGGACAGGGGCCACGAGCAGTACTTC
CDR3: CASSFRDRGHEQYF
J: TRBJ2-7
D: TRBD1
V: TRBV5-4
size: NA

DNA: TGTGCCAGCAGCTGGACCGACAGGTTTGATTCACCCCTCCACTTT
CDR3: CASSWTDRFDSPLHF
J: TRBJ1-6
D: NA
V: TRBV5-6
size: once